These 11 T cell receptor beta chains originate from one sample sequenced in a study of shared clonotypes between healthy human individuals. Measured with immunoSEQ multiplex PCR; TCRdb has only the in-frame clones, and not every one. The sample includes more than 400,000 clones, about 96% seen only once; the top ten take under 0.065%. Input material: naive CD4+ T cells sorted from blood. This sample's subset: CD45RA+ positively selected. All receptors come from a woman in her twenties or thirties in good health.

This chain links TRBV28 with TRBJ1-5; 8 bases align to TRBD1. The CDR3 consists of 15 residues. After removal of 4 bases from V and 7 bases from J, the junction contained 9 bases not matched to a gene. Looked up from germline, CDR1 is MDHEN and CDR2 is SYDVKM. The CDR3 loop reads CASSYSQGASQPQHF. CDR3 coding DNA: TGTGCCAGCAGTTACTCGCAGGGGGCCAGCCAGCCCCAGCATTTT. The full variable domain, with the rest looked up from reference TRBV28 and TRBJ1-5, is DVKVTQSSRYLVKRTGEKVFLECVQDMDHENMFWYRQDPGLGLRLIYFSYDVKMKEKGDIPEGYSVSREKKERFSLILESASTNQTSMYLCASSYSQGASQPQHFGDGTRLSIL.

This chain links TRBV5-1 with TRBJ2-1; TRBD2 agrees at 8 bases. CDR1 and CDR2 from the germline V gene are SGHRS and YFSETQ. After removal of 0 bases from V and 0 bases from J, the junction contained 14 bases not matched to a gene. The length of the CDR3 is 20 residues. CDR3 sequence reads: CASSLVPGPKRESSYNEQFF. For the CDR3, the DNA is TGCGCCAGCAGCTTGGTCCCAGGGCCAAAGCGGGAGAGCTCCTACAATGAGCAGTTCTTC.

CDR3 in amino acids: CASSLTGLAHGYTF. For the CDR3, the DNA is TGTGCCAGCAGCTTGACAGGGCTAGCCCATGGCTACACCTTC. This sequence joins TRBV5-4 and TRBJ1-2; a weak D match, TRBD1 (6 bases). The germline V and J ends were trimmed by 1 base and 6 bases, with 13 bases remaining between them. The CDR3 is 14 residues long. The germline V gene has CDR1 SGHNT and CDR2 YYREEE (reference sequence).

The chain uses TRBV7-8 and TRBJ2-7; 12 bases are a match to TRBD2. This CDR3 is built from 16 residues. The germline V gene has CDR1 SGHVS and CDR2 FQNEAQ. J was trimmed by 2 bases and V by 5 bases; bases with no gene match: 7. The CDR3 nucleotides read TGTGCCAGCAGCACCCAGGGACTAGCGGGCACCTACGAGCAGTACTTC. It codes for CASSTQGLAGTYEQYF.

V gene TRBV7-8 combines with J gene TRBJ1-5; D may be TRBD1 (5 bases). Germline CDR1 reads SGHVS; CDR2 reads FQNEAQ. Trimming shortened V by 5 bases and J by 9 bases, and 17 bases separated the two germline ends. This CDR3 contains 14 residues. The CDR3 DNA follows: TGTGCCAGCAGCCTCGCTCGGGACCGGAGGCCCCAGCATTTT. It yields the protein CASSLARDRRPQHF.

V gene TRBV4-1 combines with J gene TRBJ2-7, with 12 bases fitting TRBD2. The CDR3 spans 17 residues. CDR1 and CDR2 (germline): MGHRA, YSYEKL. V was pared by 2 bases and J by 3 bases, with 8 bases of the junction left unmatched. The CDR3 reads CASSQSGRTSGIYEQYF. The CDR3 nucleotides read TGCGCCAGCAGCCAAAGTGGCCGGACTAGCGGGATCTACGAGCAGTACTTC.

Concerning this clone itself: Relative to the germline gene, one junction end is altered; a read error may explain this. The chain recombines TRBV10-3 with TRBJ2-7; perhaps TRBD2 as D (6 bases). This CDR3 is built from 14 residues. Looked up from germline, CDR1 is ENHRY and CDR2 is SYGVKD. CDR3: CATGSAGNSHEQYF. DNA of the CDR3: TGTGCCACCGGGTCTGCGGGGAACTCCCACGAGCAGTACTTC.

The chain has TRBV28 and TRBJ1-5; D remains ambiguous. The CDR3 runs to 16 residues. Trimming cost V 1 base and J 7 bases, with 17 bases left between them. Germline V CDR1 and CDR2: MDHEN, SYDVKM. The CDR3 region has the DNA TGTGCCAGCAGTTTATCTATAGGCGTGGGAGCACAGCCCCAGCATTTT. This gives the protein CASSLSIGVGAQPQHF.

The chain employs TRBV2 and TRBJ1-3; 10 bases are shared with TRBD1. With V trimmed by 7 bases and J by 0 bases, 3 bases remained unmatched. Germline lookup yields CDR1 SNHLY and CDR2 FYNNEI. The CDR3 is made up of 15 amino acids. CDR3 in DNA: TGTGCCAGCAAAGGGACAGGGGTCTCTGGAAACACCATATATTTT. This gives the protein CASKGTGVSGNTIYF.

The chain joins TRBV19 to TRBJ2-3, with D hard to call. The CDR3 covers 13 residues. Trimming shortened V by 5 bases and J by 0 bases, and 6 bases separated the two germline ends. The germline V gene has CDR1 LNHDA and CDR2 SQIVND (reference sequence). CDR3 DNA sequence: TGTGCCAGTAGTCCGAGTAGCACAGATACGCAGTATTTT. Translated, it gives CASSPSSTDTQYF.

The rearrangement joins TRBV5-8 to TRBJ1-5, with 9 bases aligning to TRBD1. With 3 bases clipped from V and 3 bases from J, the junction kept 7 bases outside the gene matches. Germline CDR1 and CDR2: SGHTS and YDEGEE. The CDR3 consists of 16 residues. CDR3 nucleotides: TGTGCCAGCAGCTCGGACAGGGGCCTTCTCAATCAGCCCCAGCATTTT. It specifies CASSSDRGLLNQPQHF. Based on the CDR3 plus reference TRBV5-8 and TRBJ1-5, the full variable domain is EAGVTQSPTHLIKTRGQQATLRCSPISGHTSVYWYQQALGLGLQFLLWYDEGEERNRGNFPPRFSGRQFPNYSSELNVNALELEDSALYLCASSSDRGLLNQPQHFGDGTRLSIL.